This is a list of T cell receptor beta chains from one sample in a study of beta chain features in type 1 diabetes. Sequenced by immunoSEQ multiplex PCR; TCRdb stores in-frame clones only, minus some. This sample carries approximately 260,000 clones, roughly a quarter of them seen once, and the ten largest clones take about 0.012%. Sequencing input: naive CD4+ T cells from blood. These receptors came from a woman aged 25-40 years with type 1 diabetes. CDR3s include the opening cysteine and the closing phenylalanine or tryptophan. A D gene is named only where the DNA matches it firmly. The size field is filled for only some rows; it gives once, few, many or a size class.

>TRBD2|TRBV7-9|TRBJ2-7|NA
TGTGCCAGCACCCCTAGCGGGAGTGTTGAGCAGTACTTC
CASTPSGSVEQYF
>TRBD2|TRBV7-9|TRBJ2-1|few
TGTGCCAGCAGCTTGGGGTTAGCGGGCGAGCAGTTCTTC
CASSLGLAGEQFF
>NA|TRBV29-1|TRBJ1-1|NA
TGCAGCGTGGCCAGGGAGAACACTGAAGCTTTCTTT
CSVARENTEAFF
>TRBD1|TRBV18|TRBJ1-5|NA
TGTGCCAGCTCACGCCCGGGACAGGGAAATCAGCCCCAGCATTTT
CASSRPGQGNQPQHF
>TRBD2|TRBV4-2|TRBJ2-7|NA
TGTGCCAGCAGCCAGAGCGGGAGGGCAATCGAGCAGTACTTC
CASSQSGRAIEQYF
>NA|TRBV7-8|TRBJ1-1|NA
TGTGCCAGCAGCCCAGCGCATCTGACTGAAGCTTTCTTT
CASSPAHLTEAFF
>NA|TRBV28|TRBJ2-1|few
TGTGCCAGCAGTTTATACGCGACTAGTAATGCCAATGAGCAGTTCTTC
CASSLYATSNANEQFF
>NA|TRBV9|TRBJ2-3|NA
TGTGCCAGCAGCGTAGGTAGTGTCACAGATACGCAGTATTTT
CASSVGSVTDTQYF
>TRBD2|TRBV28|TRBJ2-7|NA
TGTGCCAGCATAGAGGCGGGAGGTGCCTACGAGCAGTACTTC
CASIEAGGAYEQYF
>TRBD2|TRBV5-4|TRBJ2-3|NA
TGTGCCAGCAGCACCGGGACTAGCTTAACAGATACGCAGTATTTT
CASSTGTSLTDTQYF
>NA|TRBV7-9|TRBJ1-2|NA
TGTGCCAGCACCGGCCGCGGGGATGGCTACACCTTC
CASTGRGDGYTF
>NA|TRBV19|TRBJ2-2|NA
TGTGCCAGTAACCCCCCAGACACCGGGGAGCTGTTTTTT
CASNPPDTGELFF
>NA|TRBV21-1|TRBJ2-4|NA
TGTGCCAGCATGACTAGCGGAGGGTTGAGGGACATTCAGTACTTC
CASMTSGGLRDIQYF
>NA|TRBV28|TRBJ2-7|NA
TGTGCCAGCAGAACGGGACACTCCTACGAGCAGTACTTC
CASRTGHSYEQYF
>NA|TRBV10-3|TRBJ1-1|NA
TGTGCCATCAGTCCTACGAACACTGAAGCTTTCTTT
CAISPTNTEAFF
>NA|TRBV7-2|TRBJ1-2|NA
TGTGCCAGCAGCTTAGCCACCCTAGGCTACACCTTC
CASSLATLGYTF
>NA|TRBV6-5|TRBJ2-3|NA
TGTGCCAGCAGTTACTTGGCGGGACGGGCAGATACGCAGTATTTT
CASSYLAGRADTQYF
>TRBD1|TRBV18|TRBJ2-7|few
TGTGCCAGCTCACCGGCCCGGGGACAGGTTCTGGGCGCCGAGCAGTACTTC
CASSPARGQVLGAEQYF
>NA|TRBV7-2|TRBJ1-5|NA
TGTGCCAGCAGCTTAGTTTCCAATAGCAATCAGCCCCAGCATTTT
CASSLVSNSNQPQHF
>NA|TRBV9|TRBJ2-6|NA
TGTGCCAGCAGCTCGCGACAGGCTGGCTCTGGGGCCAACGTCCTGACTTTC
CASSSRQAGSGANVLTF
>NA|TRBV16|TRBJ2-3|NA
TGTGCCAGCAGCCAATCGAGTCTCAACACAGATACGCAGTATTTT
CASSQSSLNTDTQYF
>TRBD2|TRBV18|TRBJ2-1|NA
TGTGCCAGCTCGGTTCTAGCGGGAGGTAAATCTAATGAGCAGTTCTTC
CASSVLAGGKSNEQFF
>TRBD1|TRBV6-5|TRBJ1-1|NA
TGTGCCAGCAGTTCGGAGGGGACAGCGAACACTGAAGCTTTCTTT
CASSSEGTANTEAFF
>NA|TRBV30|TRBJ2-2|few
TGTGCCTGGAGTGTTCAGGGCCCCGGGGAGCTGTTTTTT
CAWSVQGPGELFF
>NA|TRBV7-9|TRBJ2-5|few
TGTGCCAGCAGCCAGGGGCAGCAAGAGACCCAGTACTTC
CASSQGQQETQYF
>TRBD2|TRBV19|TRBJ2-5|NA
TGTGCCAGTAGTATCCAAACAGGACTAGCGCGAGAGACCCAGTACTTC
CASSIQTGLARETQYF
>TRBD2|TRBV9|TRBJ2-1|NA
TGTGCCAGCAGCCTTAGCGGGAGCTCCTACAATGAGCAGTTCTTC
CASSLSGSSYNEQFF
>TRBD2|TRBV7-6|TRBJ2-5|NA
TGTGCCAGCAGCCTAGGGACTAGCGGGCAAGAGACCCAGTACTTC
CASSLGTSGQETQYF
>NA|TRBV11-2|TRBJ2-3|few
TGTGCCAGCAGCTTAGCTGTGGTAACCCGCGCAGATACGCAGTATTTT
CASSLAVVTRADTQYF
>TRBD2|TRBV6-5|TRBJ2-1|NA
TGTGCCAGCAACACGCCGGGACTAAACAATGAGCAGTTCTTC
CASNTPGLNNEQFF
>NA|TRBV25-1|TRBJ1-2|NA
TGTGCCAGCAGTCGTAACTATGGCTACACCTTC
CASSRNYGYTF
>NA|TRBV11-2|TRBJ1-2|NA
TGTGCCAGCAGCTCGAGGACAGCCGTCTATGGCTACACCTTC
CASSSRTAVYGYTF
>TRBD1|TRBV4-1|TRBJ2-2|NA
TGCGCCAGCAGCCAGGGGACAGGGGGCAACACCGGGGAGCTGTTTTTT
CASSQGTGGNTGELFF
>TRBD2|TRBV6-1|TRBJ2-1|NA
TGTGCCAGCAGTACTAGCGGGAGGTACAATGAGCAGTTCTTC
CASSTSGRYNEQFF
>NA|TRBV28|TRBJ2-2|NA
TGTGCCTCTCAACCCCCCACTAGCAGCACCGGGGAGCTGTTTTTT
CASQPPTSSTGELFF
>NA|TRBV5-1|TRBJ1-1|once
TGCGCCAGCAGCTTGGGGGAGAAGAGTGAAGCTTTCTTT
CASSLGEKSEAFF
>NA|TRBV28|TRBJ2-7|NA
TGTGCCAGCAGTTTAACAGGAGCCTACTACGAGCAGTACTTC
CASSLTGAYYEQYF
>NA|TRBV29-1|TRBJ2-1|NA
TGCAGCGTTGTTGGCTGGAATGAGCAGTTCTTC
CSVVGWNEQFF
>TRBD2|TRBV5-1|TRBJ2-7|NA
TGCGCCAGCAGCTTGGTTAGCGGGAGCGGGTACGAGCAGTACTTC
CASSLVSGSGYEQYF
>TRBD2|TRBV18|TRBJ2-1|few
TGTGCCAGCTCAACTAGCGGTTACAATGAGCAGTTCTTC
CASSTSGYNEQFF
>NA|TRBV11-2|TRBJ1-2|few
TGTGCCAGCAGCTTAGGACTACAGAGGAACTATGGCTACACCTTC
CASSLGLQRNYGYTF
>NA|TRBV29-1|TRBJ2-1|NA
TGCAGCGTTGATCCTCTTTGGGACACGGCGTACAATGAGCAGTTCTTC
CSVDPLWDTAYNEQFF
>TRBD1|TRBV19|TRBJ2-7|NA
TGTGCCAGTAGTCGGGACAGCTCCTACGAGCAGTACTTC
CASSRDSSYEQYF
>TRBD1|TRBV29-1|TRBJ2-7|NA
TGCAGCGTTGAGAGTCAGGGGGACGAGCAGTACTTC
CSVESQGDEQYF
>NA|TRBV4-2|TRBJ1-1|few
TGTGCCAGCAGCCAAGGGGGGACACTTCAGAACACTGAAGCTTTCTTT
CASSQGGTLQNTEAFF
>TRBD1|TRBV27|TRBJ1-1|NA
TGTGCCAGCAAAGGACAGGGGTACACTGAAGCTTTCTTT
CASKGQGYTEAFF
>TRBD1|TRBV30|TRBJ1-2|few
TGTGCCTCACCACTGAGACTACACAGGGGGCTTCGTGGCTACACCTTC
CASPLRLHRGLRGYTF
>TRBD2|TRBV7-9|TRBJ2-5|NA
TGTGCCAGCAGCAAACTAGCGGGAATCCAAGAGACCCAGTACTTC
CASSKLAGIQETQYF
>NA|TRBV5-6|TRBJ1-2|few
TGTGCCAGCAGCTTGGATTCCCGCTATGGCTACACCTTC
CASSLDSRYGYTF
>TRBD1|TRBV18|TRBJ1-5|NA
TGTGCCAGCTCACGGGACAGGGGGGGTAATCAGCCCCAGCATTTT
CASSRDRGGNQPQHF
>NA|TRBV30|TRBJ1-2|NA
TGTGCCTGGAGCAGTCCTGTCTATGGCTACACCTTC
CAWSSPVYGYTF